These T cell receptor beta chains were read from a single sample in a study of CD8 T cells in ankylosing spondylitis. TCRdb independently ran MiXCR on the 5' RACE reads; one entry per CDR3 protein. The sample includes under 850,000 distinct CDR3 sequences, around 20% of them seen just once. Sequencing used blood, either unsorted or a sorted T cell fraction (not recorded which). The receptors here all came from a male donor with ankylosing spondylitis. CDR3s include the opening cysteine and the closing phenylalanine or tryptophan. Each record gives: CDR3 length, D gene, V gene, J gene, clone size, CDR3 protein, CDR3 DNA. The D gene is left open where the match is weak. Some rows have no size entry. The others give once, few or many, or a class for an expanded clone.

13	.	TRBV20-1	TRBJ2-1	.	CSAWGSSYNEQFF	TGCAGTGCGTGGGGGAGCTCCTACAATGAGCAGTTCTTC
15	.	TRBV12-3/TRBV12-4	TRBJ1-4	many	CASSPPVATNEKLFF	TGTGCCAGCAGTCCCCCCGTAGCAACTAATGAAAAACTGTTTTTT
17	TRBD1	TRBV7-8	TRBJ2-3	few	CASSHGTGRGGTDTQYF	TGTGCCAGCAGCCACGGGACAGGGCGAGGAGGCACAGATACGCAGTATTTT
18	.	TRBV4-2	TRBJ1-3	.	CASSQFLEPSSSGNTIYF	TGTGCCAGCAGCCAATTTTTAGAACCTAGTAGCTCTGGAAACACCATATATTTT
14	.	TRBV10-3	TRBJ2-7	once	CAISEGDTSYEQYF	TGTGCCATCAGTGAAGGGGACACCTCCTACGAGCAGTACTTC
13	.	TRBV6-4	TRBJ2-3	.	CASRGHTTDTQYF	TGTGCCAGCCGTGGACACACCACAGATACGCAGTATTTT
15	.	TRBV20-1	TRBJ2-1	.	CSARDFERGLGEQFF	TGCAGTGCTAGAGATTTTGAAAGGGGATTGGGAGAGCAGTTCTTC
13	.	TRBV9	TRBJ1-1	many	CASSVGPNTEAFF	TGTGCCAGCAGCGTAGGTCCGAACACTGAAGCTTTCTTT
16	.	TRBV10-3	TRBJ1-5	.	CAISESSWYSNQPQHF	TGTGCCATCAGTGAGTCAAGTTGGTATAGCAATCAGCCCCAGCATTTT
17	TRBD2	TRBV29-1	TRBJ2-3	.	CSVEPARLAGDPDTQYF	TGCAGCGTTGAACCCGCACGGCTAGCGGGGGACCCAGATACGCAGTATTTT
15	TRBD2	TRBV18	TRBJ2-5	.	CASSPRGLAAETQYF	TGTGCCAGCTCACCTCGTGGGCTAGCGGCAGAGACCCAGTACTTC
14	.	TRBV3-1	TRBJ1-2	.	CASSQQLTNYGYTF	TGTGCCAGCAGCCAACAGCTGACAAACTATGGCTACACCTTC
15	.	TRBV12-3/TRBV12-4	TRBJ2-6	few	CASSSAGTGANVLTF	TGTGCCAGCAGTTCAGCCGGGACTGGGGCCAACGTCCTGACTTTC
15	.	TRBV29-1	TRBJ2-3	.	CSARGVVVGTDTQYF	TGCAGCGCCCGCGGAGTGGTGGTAGGCACAGATACGCAGTATTTT
13	.	TRBV6-1	TRBJ1-1	.	CASRVTAPTEAFF	TGTGCCAGCAGAGTGACTGCCCCCACTGAAGCTTTCTTT
18	.	TRBV5-1	TRBJ2-5	few	CASSFGRQLPRTKETQYF	TGCGCCAGCAGCTTCGGACGACAGCTACCAAGAACTAAAGAGACCCAGTACTTC
15	TRBD2	TRBV20-1	TRBJ2-5	.	CSARDLRVAGETQYF	TGCAGTGCTAGAGATCTGAGGGTAGCGGGCGAGACCCAGTACTTC
16	TRBD2	TRBV4-2	TRBJ2-7	.	CASSPYVAGGKDEQYF	TGTGCCAGCAGCCCATACGTAGCGGGAGGCAAAGACGAGCAGTACTTC
15	TRBD1	TRBV14	TRBJ2-2	.	CASSLGQGRPGELFF	TGTGCCAGCAGCCTGGGACAGGGAAGACCCGGGGAGCTGTTTTTT
13	.	TRBV20-1	TRBJ2-1	few	CSAGSSSYNEQFF	TGCAGTGCAGGGAGCTCCTCCTACAATGAGCAGTTCTTC
11	.	TRBV29-1	TRBJ2-5	.	CSVYSFKTQYF	TGCAGCGTATACAGTTTTAAGACCCAGTACTTC
16	.	TRBV7-3	TRBJ2-5	few	CASSLSGGRAQETQYF	TGTGCCAGCAGCTTAAGCGGGGGCAGGGCCCAAGAGACCCAGTACTTC